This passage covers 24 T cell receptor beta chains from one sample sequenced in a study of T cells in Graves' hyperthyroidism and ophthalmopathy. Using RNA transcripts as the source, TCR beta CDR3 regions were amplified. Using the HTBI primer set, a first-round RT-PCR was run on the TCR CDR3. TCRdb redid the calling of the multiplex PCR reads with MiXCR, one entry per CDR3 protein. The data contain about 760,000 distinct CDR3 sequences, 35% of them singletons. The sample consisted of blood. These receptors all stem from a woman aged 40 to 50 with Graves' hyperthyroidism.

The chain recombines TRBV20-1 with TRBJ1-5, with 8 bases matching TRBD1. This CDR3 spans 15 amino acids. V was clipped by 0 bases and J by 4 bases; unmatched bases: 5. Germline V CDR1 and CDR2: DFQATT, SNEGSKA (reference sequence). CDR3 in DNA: TGCAGTGCTAGAGACGTACAGGGGGGAAATCAGCCCCAGCATTTT. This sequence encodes CSARDVQGGNQPQHF.

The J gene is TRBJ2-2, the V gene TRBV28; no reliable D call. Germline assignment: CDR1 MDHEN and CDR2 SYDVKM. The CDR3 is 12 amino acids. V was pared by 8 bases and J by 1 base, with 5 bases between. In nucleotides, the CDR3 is TGTGCCAGCCGAAGGAACACCGGGGAGCTGTTTTTT. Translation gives CASRRNTGELFF.

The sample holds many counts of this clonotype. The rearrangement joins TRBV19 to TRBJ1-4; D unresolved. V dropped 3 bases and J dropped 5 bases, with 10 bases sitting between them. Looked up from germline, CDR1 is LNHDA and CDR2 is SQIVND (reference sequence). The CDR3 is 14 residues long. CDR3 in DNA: TGTGCCAGTAGTATGACGGGCCAGAATGAAAAACTGTTTTTT. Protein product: CASSMTGQNEKLFF.

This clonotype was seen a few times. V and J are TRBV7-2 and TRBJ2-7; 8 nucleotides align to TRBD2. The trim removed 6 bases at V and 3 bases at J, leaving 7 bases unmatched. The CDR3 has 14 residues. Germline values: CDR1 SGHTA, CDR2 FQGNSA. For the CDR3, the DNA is TGTGCCAGCAGTCAAGCAGCGGGAGACTACGAGCAGTACTTC. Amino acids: CASSQAAGDYEQYF. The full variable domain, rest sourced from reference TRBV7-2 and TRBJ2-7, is GAGVSQSPSNKVTEKGKDVELRCDPISGHTALYWYRQSLGQGLEFLIYFQGNSAPDKSGLPSDRFSAERTGGSVSTLTIQRTQQEDSAVYLCASSQAAGDYEQYFGPGTRLTVT.

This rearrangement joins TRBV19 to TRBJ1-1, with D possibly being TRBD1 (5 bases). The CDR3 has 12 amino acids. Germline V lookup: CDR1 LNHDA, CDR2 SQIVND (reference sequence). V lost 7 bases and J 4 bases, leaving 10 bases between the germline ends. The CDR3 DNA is TGTGCCAGTAATCGGAGGGGCACTGAAGCTTTCTTT. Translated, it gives CASNRRGTEAFF.

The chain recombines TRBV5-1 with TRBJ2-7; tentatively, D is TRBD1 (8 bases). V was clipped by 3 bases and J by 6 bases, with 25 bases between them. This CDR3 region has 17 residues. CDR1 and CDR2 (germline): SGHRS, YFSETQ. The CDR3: CASSSGGGGQGATEQYF. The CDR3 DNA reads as TGCGCCAGCAGCTCGGGGGGAGGAGGCCAGGGGGCGACCGAGCAGTACTTC.

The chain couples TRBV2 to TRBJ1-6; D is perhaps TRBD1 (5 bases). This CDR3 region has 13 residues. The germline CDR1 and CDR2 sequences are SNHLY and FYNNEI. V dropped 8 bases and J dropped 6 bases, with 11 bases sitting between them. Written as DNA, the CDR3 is TGTGCCAGCCAGACAAGGGGTAATTCACCCCTCCACTTT. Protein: CASQTRGNSPLHF.

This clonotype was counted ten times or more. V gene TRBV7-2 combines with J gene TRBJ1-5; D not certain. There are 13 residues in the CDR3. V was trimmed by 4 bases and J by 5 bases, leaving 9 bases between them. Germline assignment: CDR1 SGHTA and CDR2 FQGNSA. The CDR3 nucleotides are TGTGCCAGCAGCTCGGACGTTTATCAGCCCCAGCATTTT. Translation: CASSSDVYQPQHF.

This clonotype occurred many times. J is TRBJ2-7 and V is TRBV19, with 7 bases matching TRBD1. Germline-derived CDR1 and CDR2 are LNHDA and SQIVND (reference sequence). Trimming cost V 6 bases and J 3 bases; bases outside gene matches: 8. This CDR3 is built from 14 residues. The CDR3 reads CASRDRDSLYEQYF. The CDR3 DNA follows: TGTGCCAGTAGGGACCGGGACAGCCTCTACGAGCAGTACTTC.

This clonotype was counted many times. DNA for the CDR3: TGTGCCATCAGTGTTGGCCCTAGCTCCTACGAGCAGTACTTC. It encodes CAISVGPSSYEQYF. The chain combines TRBV10-3 with TRBJ2-7; D gene ambiguous. The CDR3 is 14 amino acids. Trimming stripped 4 bases from V and 0 bases from J, with 10 bases between. Germline CDR1 ENHRY, CDR2 SYGVKD.

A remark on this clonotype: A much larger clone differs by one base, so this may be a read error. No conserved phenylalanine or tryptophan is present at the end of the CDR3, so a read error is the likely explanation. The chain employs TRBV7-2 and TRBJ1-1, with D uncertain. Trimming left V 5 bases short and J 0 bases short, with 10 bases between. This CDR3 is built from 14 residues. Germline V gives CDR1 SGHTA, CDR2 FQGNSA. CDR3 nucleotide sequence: TGTGCCAGCAGCCCGAGGGTAGTGAACACTGAAGCTTTCCTT. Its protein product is CASSPRVVNTEAFL.

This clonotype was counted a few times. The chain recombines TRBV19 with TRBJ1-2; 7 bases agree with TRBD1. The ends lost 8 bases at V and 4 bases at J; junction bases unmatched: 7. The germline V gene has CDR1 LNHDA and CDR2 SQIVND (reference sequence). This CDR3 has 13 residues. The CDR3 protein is CASRQTGTYGYTF. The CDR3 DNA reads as TGTGCCAGTCGGCAGACAGGGACCTATGGCTACACCTTC.

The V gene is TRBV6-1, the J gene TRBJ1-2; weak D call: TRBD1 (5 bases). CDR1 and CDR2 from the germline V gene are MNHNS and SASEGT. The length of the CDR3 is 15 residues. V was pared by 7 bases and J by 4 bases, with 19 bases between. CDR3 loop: CASTKRAGNGYGYTF. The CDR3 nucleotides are TGTGCCAGCACCAAGAGGGCAGGGAACGGCTATGGCTACACCTTC.

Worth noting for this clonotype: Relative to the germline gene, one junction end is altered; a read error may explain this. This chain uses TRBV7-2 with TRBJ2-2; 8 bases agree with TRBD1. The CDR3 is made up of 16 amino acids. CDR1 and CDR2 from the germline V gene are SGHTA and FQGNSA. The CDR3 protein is CASSPTGGVGTGELCF. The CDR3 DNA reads TGTGCCAGCAGCCCTACAGGGGGAGTAGGGACCGGGGAGCTGTGTTTT.

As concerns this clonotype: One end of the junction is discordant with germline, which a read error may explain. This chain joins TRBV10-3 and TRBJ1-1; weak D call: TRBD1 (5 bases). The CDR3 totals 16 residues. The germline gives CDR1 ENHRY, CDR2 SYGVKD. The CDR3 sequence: CASSYSFRASTTEAFF. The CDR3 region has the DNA TGTGCCAGCAGTTACTCTTTCAGGGCTTCCACGACTGAAGCTTTCTTT.

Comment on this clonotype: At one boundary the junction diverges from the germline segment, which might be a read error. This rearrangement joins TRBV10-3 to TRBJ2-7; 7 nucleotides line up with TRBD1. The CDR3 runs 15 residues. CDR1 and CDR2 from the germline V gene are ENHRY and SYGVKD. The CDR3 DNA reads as TGTGCCAGCAGTTCCCCGGGACAGAACTCCTACGAGCAGTACTTC. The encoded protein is CASSSPGQNSYEQYF.

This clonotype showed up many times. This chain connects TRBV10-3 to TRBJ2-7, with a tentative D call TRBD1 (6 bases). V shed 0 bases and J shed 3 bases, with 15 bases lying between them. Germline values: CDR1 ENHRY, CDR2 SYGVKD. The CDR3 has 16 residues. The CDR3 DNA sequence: TGTGCCATCAGTGAGTCGGGCCAGGGGTTCCACTACGAGCAGTACTTC. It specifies CAISESGQGFHYEQYF.

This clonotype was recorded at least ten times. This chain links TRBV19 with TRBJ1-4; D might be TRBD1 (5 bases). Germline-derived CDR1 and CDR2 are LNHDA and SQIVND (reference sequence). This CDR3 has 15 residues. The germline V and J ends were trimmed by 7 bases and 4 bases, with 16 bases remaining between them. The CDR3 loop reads CASKDSMGLNEKLFF. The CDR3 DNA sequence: TGTGCCAGTAAAGACAGCATGGGACTTAATGAAAAACTGTTTTTT.

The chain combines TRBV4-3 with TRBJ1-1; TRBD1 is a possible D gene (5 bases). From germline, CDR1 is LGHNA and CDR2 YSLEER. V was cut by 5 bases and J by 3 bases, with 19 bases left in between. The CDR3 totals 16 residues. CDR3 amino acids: CASSLENRRGDTEAFF. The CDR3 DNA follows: TGCGCCAGCAGCTTAGAGAACAGGCGAGGGGACACTGAAGCTTTCTTT.

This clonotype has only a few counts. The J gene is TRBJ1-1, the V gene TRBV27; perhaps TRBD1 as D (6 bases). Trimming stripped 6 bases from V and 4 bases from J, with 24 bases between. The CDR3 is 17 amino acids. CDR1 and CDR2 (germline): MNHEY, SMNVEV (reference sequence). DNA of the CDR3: TGTGCCAGCAGGCCTTCCCTCCAACAGGGATGGACCACTGAAGCTTTCTTT. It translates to CASRPSLQQGWTTEAFF.

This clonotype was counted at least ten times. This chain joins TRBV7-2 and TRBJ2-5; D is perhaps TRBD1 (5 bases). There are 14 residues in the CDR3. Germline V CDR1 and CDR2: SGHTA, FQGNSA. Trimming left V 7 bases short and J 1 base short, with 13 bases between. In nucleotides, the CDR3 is TGTGCCAGCACCCTGGGGCGGACCCAAGAGACCCAGTACTTC. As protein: CASTLGRTQETQYF. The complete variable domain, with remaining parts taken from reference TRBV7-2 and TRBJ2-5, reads GAGVSQSPSNKVTEKGKDVELRCDPISGHTALYWYRQSLGQGLEFLIYFQGNSAPDKSGLPSDRFSAERTGGSVSTLTIQRTQQEDSAVYLCASTLGRTQETQYFGPGTRLLVL.

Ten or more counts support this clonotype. The CDR3 is CASSLAGTFYGYTF. The CDR3 nucleotides read TGCGCCAGCAGCTTGGCGGGGACCTTCTATGGCTACACCTTC. V usage is TRBV5-1 and J usage is TRBJ1-2; TRBD1 is a possible D gene (5 bases). V lost 0 bases, J lost 4 bases, and 10 bases lay in between. The CDR3 covers 14 residues. CDR1 and CDR2 from the germline V gene are SGHRS and YFSETQ.

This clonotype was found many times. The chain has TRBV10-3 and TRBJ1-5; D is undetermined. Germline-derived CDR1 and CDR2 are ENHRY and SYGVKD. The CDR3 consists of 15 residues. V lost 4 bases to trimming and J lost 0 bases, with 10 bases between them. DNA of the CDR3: TGTGCCATCAGTGGGTCAGTCTATAGCAATCAGCCCCAGCATTTT. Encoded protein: CAISGSVYSNQPQHF.

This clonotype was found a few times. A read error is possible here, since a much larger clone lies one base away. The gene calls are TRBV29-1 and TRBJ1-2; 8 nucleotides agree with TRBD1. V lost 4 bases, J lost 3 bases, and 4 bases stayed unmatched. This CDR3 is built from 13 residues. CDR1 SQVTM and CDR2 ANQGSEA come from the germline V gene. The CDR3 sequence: CSVGLQGDYGYTF. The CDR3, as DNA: TGCAGCGTTGGACTACAGGGGGACTATGGCTACACCTTC.